These 5 T cell receptor beta chains share one sample of origin, sequenced in a study of response to subunit inactivated influenza vaccine. TCRdb passed the RT-PCR reads through MiXCR, listing each CDR3 protein once. This table holds approximately 520,000 distinct CDR3 sequences, 25% found once. The material sequenced was CD4+ T cells sorted from PBMCs, taken 5 days after vaccination. The receptors were gathered from a man aged 50 or older who received an inactivated influenza vaccine.

This clonotype was seen only once. This chain links TRBV5-5 with TRBJ2-2, with no clear D. The CDR3 sequence is 15 residues long. Germline V lookup: CDR1 SGHKS, CDR2 YYEKEE (reference sequence). The V and J ends lost 0 bases and 5 bases respectively, with 11 bases between them. CDR3 sequence: CASSLVAPRTGELFF. In DNA form, the CDR3 reads TGTGCCAGCAGCTTGGTGGCCCCCCGGACCGGGGAGCTGTTTTTT.

This clonotype appeared a few times. The chain employs TRBV2 and TRBJ2-5, with D perhaps assigned TRBD1 or TRBD2 (5 bases each). This CDR3 has 14 residues. V lost 3 bases to trimming and J lost 1 base, with 9 bases between them. CDR1 SNHLY and CDR2 FYNNEI come from the germline V gene. CDR3 amino acids: CASSENGAQETQYF. In DNA form, the CDR3 reads TGTGCCAGCAGTGAGAACGGGGCCCAAGAGACCCAGTACTTC.

The chain couples TRBV20-1 to TRBJ2-1, with D possibly being TRBD2 (7 bases). The V gene's germline CDR1 is DFQATT and CDR2 SNEGSKA (reference sequence). The CDR3 spans 11 residues. Trimming took 4 bases from V and 9 from J, leaving 10 bases between them. For the CDR3, the DNA is TGCAGTGCTATTAGGGGGGGTGAGCAGTTCTTC. The encoded protein is CSAIRGGEQFF.

This sequence joins TRBV12-3 or TRBV12-4 and TRBJ2-5; 14 positions agree with TRBD2. V gave up 7 bases and J gave up 0 bases; unmatched junction bases: 10. The CDR3 has 18 residues. The CDR3 sequence: CASTTGLAGGKYQETQYF. The CDR3 nucleotides read TGTGCCAGCACCACAGGACTAGCGGGAGGAAAATACCAAGAGACCCAGTACTTC.

The chain uses TRBV5-1 and TRBJ1-2; D is unclear. In germline, CDR1 is SGHRS, CDR2 YFSETQ. The V gene lost 0 bases and the J gene lost 5 bases, with 20 bases spanning the gap. The CDR3 length is 17 residues. The CDR3 sequence: CASSLDGERELRYGYTF. For the CDR3, the DNA is TGCGCCAGCAGCTTGGACGGGGAGAGGGAGCTTCGGTATGGCTACACCTTC.